A selection of T cell receptor beta chains follows, all from one sample in a study of technical replicates of blood from several donors. Assay used: immunoSEQ multiplex PCR; TCRdb lists only in-frame clones, some missing. Of around 70,000 clones listed, approximately 94% are singletons. Sequencing was performed on T cells isolated from PBMCs. The receptors were gathered from a human donor in good health. The CDR3 runs from the conserved cysteine through the conserved F or W. A D gene is named only where the DNA matches it firmly. Part of the rows lack a size; the others show once, few, many or a class for expanded clones.

TRBJ2-7,NA,NA,TRBV7-3,CASSLTGGSYEQYF,TGTGCCAGCAGCTTAACCGGGGGCTCCTACGAGCAGTACTTC
TRBJ2-2,NA,NA,TRBV7-3,CASSYWEYTGELFF,TGTGCCAGCAGTTATTGGGAGTACACCGGGGAGCTGTTTTTT
TRBJ2-2,NA,NA,TRBV7-3,CASSLTGTGELFF,TGTGCCAGCAGCTTAACCGGGACCGGGGAGCTGTTTTTT
TRBJ1-2,NA,NA,TRBV2,CATSPQGTYGYTF,TGTGCCACTTCCCCTCAGGGGACCTATGGCTACACCTTC
TRBJ2-3,TRBD2,once,TRBV7-6,CASSLGLADPSTDTQYF,TGTGCCAGCAGCTTGGGACTAGCGGACCCTAGCACAGATACGCAGTATTTT
TRBJ2-3,TRBD1,NA,TRBV9,CASSRDSRTDTQYF,TGTGCCAGCAGCAGGGACAGTCGCACAGATACGCAGTATTTT
TRBJ1-2,TRBD1,NA,TRBV28,CASSSLLQGASYGYTF,TGTGCCAGCAGTTCCCTACTGCAGGGGGCGAGCTATGGCTACACCTTC
TRBJ2-2,NA,NA,TRBV2,CASTQVNTGELFF,TGTGCCAGCACGCAGGTTAACACCGGGGAGCTGTTTTTT
TRBJ2-1,NA,NA,TRBV5-4,CASSLGLNEQFF,TGTGCCAGCAGCTTAGGACTCAATGAGCAGTTCTTC
TRBJ1-2,NA,NA,TRBV6-5,CASSRLNYGYTF,TGTGCTAGCAGCCGACTTAACTATGGCTACACCTTC
TRBJ2-3,TRBD1,NA,TRBV5-1,CASSIDRGGTDTQYF,TGCGCCAGCAGCATAGACAGGGGAGGCACAGATACGCAGTATTTT
TRBJ2-7,NA,NA,TRBV28,CASSLFASGGPGLSLEQYF,TGTGCCAGCAGTTTATTTGCCAGTGGGGGACCGGGACTCTCCCTGGAGCAGTACTTC
TRBJ1-2,TRBD1,NA,TRBV5-1,CASSLGGTGSYNYGYTF,TGCGCCAGCAGCTTGGGCGGGACAGGGAGCTATAACTATGGCTACACCTTC
TRBJ1-1,NA,NA,TRBV6-5,CASRGHANTEAFF,TGTGCCAGCAGGGGCCATGCGAACACTGAAGCTTTCTTT
TRBJ2-7,NA,NA,TRBV9,CASSVEIAGSYEQYF,TGTGCCAGCAGCGTAGAGATCGCGGGATCCTACGAGCAGTACTTC
TRBJ1-5,NA,few,TRBV18,CASSPEGSNQPQHF,TGTGCCAGCTCACCGGAGGGGAGCAATCAGCCCCAGCATTTT
TRBJ1-1,TRBD1,once,TRBV9,CASSVEGTGGAEAFF,TGTGCCAGCAGCGTAGAGGGGACAGGGGGCGCGGAAGCTTTCTTT
TRBJ1-2,TRBD1,NA,TRBV9,CASSVGTDYGYTF,TGTGCCAGCAGCGTGGGGACAGACTATGGCTACACCTTC
TRBJ1-1,TRBD1,NA,TRBV2,CAITSGTDTEAFF,TGTGCCATAACCTCCGGGACAGACACTGAAGCTTTCTTT
TRBJ1-5,NA,NA,TRBV28,CASSSAGIPANQPQHF,TGTGCCAGCAGTTCCGCGGGGATCCCGGCTAATCAGCCCCAGCATTTT
TRBJ2-1,TRBD2,NA,TRBV7-9,CASSLKGPSGTAYNEQFF,TGTGCCAGCAGCTTAAAGGGGCCTAGCGGGACCGCGTACAATGAGCAGTTCTTC
TRBJ2-7,TRBD1,NA,TRBV28,CASSPYRQGSYEQYF,TGTGCCAGCAGCCCCTATAGACAGGGTTCCTACGAGCAGTACTTC
TRBJ2-7,NA,NA,TRBV10-2,CASGTSEGTPNYEQYF,TGCGCCAGCGGTACCTCCGAGGGAACACCAAACTACGAGCAGTACTTC
TRBJ2-3,NA,NA,TRBV7-9,CASSRRDSLRRYF,TGTGCCAGCAGCCGCCGGGACTCCCTTCGGCGGTATTTT
TRBJ2-2,NA,NA,TRBV7-2,CASSLDQGAGELFF,TGTGCCAGCAGCTTAGATCAAGGAGCCGGGGAGCTGTTTTTT
TRBJ1-6,NA,NA,TRBV6-5,CASSYSNGPISPLHF,TGTGCCAGCAGTTACTCTAACGGTCCCATCTCACCCCTCCACTTT
TRBJ2-3,NA,NA,TRBV6-1,CASSEGPGGRGSTDTQYF,TGTGCCAGCAGTGAAGGTCCCGGGGGTCGGGGAAGCACAGATACGCAGTATTTT
TRBJ2-7,TRBD2,NA,TRBV7-3,CASSLTGGLAGTYEQYF,TGTGCCAGCAGCTTAACCGGCGGACTAGCGGGAACCTACGAGCAGTACTTC
TRBJ1-5,NA,few,TRBV19,CASSIMWGRGQPQHF,TGTGCCAGTAGTATAATGTGGGGAAGAGGGCAGCCCCAGCATTTT
TRBJ1-2,NA,NA,TRBV6-1,CASSENRNGYTF,TGTGCCAGCAGTGAGAACAGGAATGGCTACACCTTC
TRBJ1-1,TRBD1,NA,TRBV2,CATGSGQEAFF,TGTGCCACCGGTTCGGGACAGGAAGCTTTCTTT
TRBJ2-5,NA,NA,TRBV7-7,CASSLGGSPKETQYF,TGTGCCAGCAGCTTAGGTGGGAGCCCTAAGGAGACCCAGTACTTC
TRBJ1-5,NA,NA,TRBV7-8,CASSQRGAGGNQPQHF,TGTGCCAGCAGCCAACGTGGGGCAGGGGGCAATCAGCCCCAGCATTTT
TRBJ2-3,TRBD2,once,TRBV5-1,CASSPNRGAGRADTQYF,TGCGCCAGCAGCCCCAACCGGGGAGCGGGAAGGGCAGATACGCAGTATTTT
TRBJ2-5,NA,NA,TRBV27,CASSKTGMEGETQYF,TGTGCCAGCAGTAAGACAGGGATGGAGGGGGAGACCCAGTACTTC
TRBJ2-4,NA,NA,TRBV6-5,CATLELAKNIQYF,TGTGCCACCCTGGAGCTAGCCAAAAACATTCAGTACTTC
TRBJ2-7,NA,NA,TRBV27,CASSLRGEQYF,TGTGCCAGCAGCTTGAGGGGGGAGCAGTACTTC
TRBJ2-5,TRBD1,NA,TRBV5-6,CASSGQGGFLQTQYF,TGTGCCAGCAGCGGACAGGGGGGCTTTCTGCAGACCCAGTACTTC
TRBJ2-3,NA,once,TRBV5-6,CASSLVRLTDTQYF,TGTGCCAGCAGCTTGGTCAGACTCACAGATACGCAGTATTTT
TRBJ1-1,NA,few,TRBV4-2,CASSQETANTEAFF,TGTGCCAGCAGCCAAGAGACAGCCAACACTGAAGCTTTCTTT
TRBJ2-2,TRBD2,NA,TRBV11-2,CASSLGLAVTGELFF,TGTGCCAGCAGCTTAGGGCTAGCGGTAACCGGGGAGCTGTTTTTT
TRBJ2-7,TRBD2,NA,TRBV4-2,CASSPGTSGYYEQYF,TGTGCCAGCAGCCCCGGGACTAGCGGTTACTACGAGCAGTACTTC
TRBJ2-7,NA,NA,TRBV4-2,CASSQDTDTTTYEQYF,TGTGCCAGCAGCCAAGATACCGACACCACAACCTACGAGCAGTACTTC